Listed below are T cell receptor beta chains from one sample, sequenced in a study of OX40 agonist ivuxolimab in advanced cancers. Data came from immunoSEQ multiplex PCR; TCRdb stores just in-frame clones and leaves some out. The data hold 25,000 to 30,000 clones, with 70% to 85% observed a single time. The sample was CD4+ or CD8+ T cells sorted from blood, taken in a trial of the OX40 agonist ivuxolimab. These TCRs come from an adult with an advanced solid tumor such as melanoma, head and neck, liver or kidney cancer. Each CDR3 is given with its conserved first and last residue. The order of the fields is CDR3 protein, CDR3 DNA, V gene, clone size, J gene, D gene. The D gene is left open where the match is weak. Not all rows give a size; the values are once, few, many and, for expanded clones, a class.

CASSQEGLGYTF TGTGCCAGCAGCCAAGAGGGCCTCGGCTACACCTTC TRBV9 NA TRBJ1-2 NA
CASSGLAGDEQYF TGTGCCAGCAGCGGACTAGCGGGAGATGAGCAGTACTTC TRBV5-5 few TRBJ2-7 TRBD2
CASSSETSNYGYTF TGTGCCAGCAGCTCCGAGACATCGAACTATGGCTACACCTTC TRBV7-9 NA TRBJ1-2 NA
CAISGTGEQYF TGTGCCATCTCTGGGACAGGGGAGCAGTACTTC TRBV10-3 NA TRBJ2-7 TRBD1
CASSPGGGPTDTQYF TGTGCCAGCAGCCCCGGGGGGGGTCCCACAGATACGCAGTATTTT TRBV7-3 NA TRBJ2-3 TRBD2
CASSKGDYEQYF TGTGCCAGCAGCAAAGGGGATTACGAGCAGTACTTC TRBV28 NA TRBJ2-7 NA
CASSGGLDAVDYGYTF TGTGCCAGCAGCGGGGGGTTAGACGCGGTGGACTATGGCTACACCTTC TRBV9 few TRBJ1-2 NA
CASSERYSNQPQHF TGTGCCAGCAGTGAAAGGTATAGCAATCAGCCCCAGCATTTT TRBV6-1 NA TRBJ1-5 NA
CASSLYQGNYNEQFF TGTGCCAGCAGTTTATATCAGGGGAACTACAATGAGCAGTTCTTC TRBV28 NA TRBJ2-1 NA
CASRVGREQYF TGTGCCAGCAGGGTTGGACGCGAGCAGTACTTC TRBV27 medium-sized TRBJ2-7 NA
CASSVWGRDLYQPQHF TGTGCCAGCAGTGTGTGGGGCAGGGACCTTTATCAGCCCCAGCATTTT TRBV6-1 NA TRBJ1-5 NA
CATSRFQGAATNEKLFF TGTGCCACCAGCAGATTCCAGGGGGCCGCAACTAATGAAAAACTGTTTTTT TRBV15 few TRBJ1-4 TRBD1
CASSLGAGGREAFF TGTGCCAGCAGCCTTGGGGCGGGCGGCAGAGAAGCTTTCTTT TRBV7-8 NA TRBJ1-1 NA
CSVGGGGGNEQFF TGCAGCGTTGGAGGGGGGGGCGGGAATGAGCAGTTCTTC TRBV29-1 NA TRBJ2-1 NA
CASSLSHEQYF TGTGCCAGCAGTTTATCGCACGAGCAGTACTTC TRBV28 NA TRBJ2-7 NA
CSAEVGTQYF TGCAGTGCTGAAGTGGGGACCCAGTACTTC TRBV20-1 NA TRBJ2-5 NA
CASSPRPAGELFF TGTGCCAGCAGCCCCCGTCCGGCCGGGGAGCTGTTTTTT TRBV13 NA TRBJ2-2 NA
CASSLSGSSTDTQYF TGTGCCAGCAGCCTTAGCGGGAGTAGCACAGATACGCAGTATTTT TRBV7-3 NA TRBJ2-3 TRBD2
CASSLRGSWGGTFYGYTF TGTGCCAGCAGCTTGAGGGGGTCATGGGGCGGAACCTTTTATGGCTACACCTTC TRBV13 NA TRBJ1-2 NA
CASGRTRTYEQYF TGTGCCAGCGGGCGAACTAGAACCTACGAGCAGTACTTC TRBV6-4 NA TRBJ2-7 NA
CASSPEEETQYF TGCGCCAGCAGCCCCGAAGAAGAGACCCAGTACTTC TRBV5-1 once TRBJ2-5 NA
CASSLGSAGGPRLWEPGELFF TGTGCCAGCAGTTTAGGATCGGCGGGAGGGCCTCGTCTCTGGGAACCCGGGGAGCTGTTTTTT TRBV28 NA TRBJ2-2 TRBD2
CASSATEDHTEAFF TGTGCCAGCAGCGCTACAGAGGATCACACTGAAGCTTTCTTT TRBV9 few TRBJ1-1 NA
CASSLSGTGNTEAFF TGCGCCAGCAGCTTGTCCGGGACAGGGAACACTGAAGCTTTCTTT TRBV5-1 NA TRBJ1-1 TRBD1
CSVQGTSGGDEQFF TGCAGCGTTCAAGGGACTAGCGGGGGAGATGAGCAGTTCTTC TRBV29-1 NA TRBJ2-1 TRBD2
CAISESVGYEQYF TGTGCCATCAGTGAGAGCGTCGGCTACGAGCAGTACTTC TRBV10-3 NA TRBJ2-7 NA
CASSGGQGAGNEQFF TGTGCCAGCAGCGGGGGACAGGGGGCAGGTAATGAGCAGTTCTTC TRBV9 NA TRBJ2-1 TRBD1
CSVEQGIYEQYF TGCAGCGTCGAACAGGGGATCTACGAGCAGTACTTC TRBV29-1 few TRBJ2-7 TRBD1
CASKALPGIQPQHF TGTGCCAGCAAGGCGCTGCCGGGGATTCAGCCCCAGCATTTT TRBV28 NA TRBJ1-5 NA
CSVAGVGGLYEQYF TGCAGCGTTGCAGGGGTGGGGGGACTCTACGAGCAGTACTTC TRBV29-1 NA TRBJ2-7 NA
CASSLFRRGAGLEETQYF TGTGCCAGCAGTTTATTCAGACGCGGAGCGGGATTAGAAGAGACCCAGTACTTC TRBV28 few TRBJ2-5 TRBD2
CASSLGAGGARTDTQYF TGTGCCAGCAGCTTAGGGGCAGGGGGCGCAAGGACAGATACGCAGTATTTT TRBV7-8 NA TRBJ2-3 TRBD1
CASSLGSGVSTDTQYF TGTGCCAGCAGCTTAGGTTCCGGGGTTTCGACAGATACGCAGTATTTT TRBV7-3 few TRBJ2-3 NA
CASSPGFSYEQYF TGTGCCAGCAGTCCCGGCTTCTCCTACGAGCAGTACTTC TRBV6-6 NA TRBJ2-7 NA
CAISDVGWDTGELFF TGTGCCATCAGTGATGTGGGCTGGGACACCGGGGAGCTGTTTTTT TRBV10-3 NA TRBJ2-2 NA
CASSLVASGEQFF TGTGCTAGCAGCTTAGTGGCTAGCGGGGAGCAGTTCTTC TRBV7-7 NA TRBJ2-1 TRBD2
CASSPIFNSNQPQHF TGTGCCAGCAGCCCGATATTCAATAGCAATCAGCCCCAGCATTTT TRBV7-8 once TRBJ1-5 NA
CASRRLAEDQETQYF TGCGCCAGCCGACGACTAGCGGAAGACCAAGAGACCCAGTACTTC TRBV5-1 NA TRBJ2-5 TRBD2
CASSIEQNYNEQFF TGTGCCAGTAGTATAGAACAGAACTACAATGAGCAGTTCTTC TRBV19 NA TRBJ2-1 NA
CASSYSRSYNEQFF TGTGCCAGCAGTTACTCTCGCAGTTACAATGAGCAGTTCTTC TRBV6-5 once TRBJ2-1 NA
CAWRGGTYEQYF TGTGCCTGGAGAGGCGGGACCTACGAGCAGTACTTC TRBV30 NA TRBJ2-7 NA
CASSLGGLEQFF TGTGCCAGCAGCTTAGGGGGGCTTGAGCAGTTCTTC TRBV7-9 NA TRBJ2-1 NA
CASSLLAGPLYEQYF TGTGCCAGCAGCCTTCTAGCGGGGCCCCTCTACGAGCAGTACTTC TRBV11-3 NA TRBJ2-7 TRBD2
CASSLRASYEQYF TGTGCCAGCAGCTTGCGGGCCAGCTACGAGCAGTACTTC TRBV7-6 NA TRBJ2-7 NA
CASLGQGGTGELFF TGTGCCAGCCTTGGACAGGGGGGCACCGGGGAGCTGTTTTTT TRBV11-2 once TRBJ2-2 TRBD1
CASSLTGGIRSGQPQHF TGTGCCAGCAGCTTAACGGGAGGGATTAGGTCTGGTCAGCCCCAGCATTTT TRBV7-8 NA TRBJ1-5 NA
CASSSPAGEKRETQYF TGTGCCAGCAGCTCCCCAGCGGGGGAAAAACGAGAGACCCAGTACTTC TRBV7-9 NA TRBJ2-5 TRBD2
CASSPGSLGWEQYF TGTGCCAGCAGCCCCGGGTCCCTCGGATGGGAGCAGTACTTC TRBV27 once TRBJ2-7 NA
CASSVAVGGSYEQYF TGTGCCAGCAGCGTAGCAGTGGGAGGCTCCTACGAGCAGTACTTC TRBV9 NA TRBJ2-7 NA
CASSFWGQEQFF TGTGCCAGCAGTTTTTGGGGACAGGAGCAGTTCTTC TRBV28 NA TRBJ2-1 TRBD1
CASSLTGPPTNYEQYF TGCGCCAGCAGCTTGACAGGGCCTCCAACAAATTACGAGCAGTACTTC TRBV5-1 NA TRBJ2-7 NA